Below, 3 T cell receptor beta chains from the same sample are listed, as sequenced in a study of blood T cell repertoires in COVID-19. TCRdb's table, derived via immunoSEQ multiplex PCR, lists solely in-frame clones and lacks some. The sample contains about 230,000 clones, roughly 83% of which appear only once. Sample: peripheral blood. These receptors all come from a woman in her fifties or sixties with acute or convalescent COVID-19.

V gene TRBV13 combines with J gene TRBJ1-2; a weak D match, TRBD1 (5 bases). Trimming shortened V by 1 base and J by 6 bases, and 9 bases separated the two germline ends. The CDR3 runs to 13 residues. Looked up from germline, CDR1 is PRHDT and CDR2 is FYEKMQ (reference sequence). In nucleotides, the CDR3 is TGTGCCAGCAGCTTAGCAGGGCTTGATGGCTACACCTTC. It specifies CASSLAGLDGYTF.

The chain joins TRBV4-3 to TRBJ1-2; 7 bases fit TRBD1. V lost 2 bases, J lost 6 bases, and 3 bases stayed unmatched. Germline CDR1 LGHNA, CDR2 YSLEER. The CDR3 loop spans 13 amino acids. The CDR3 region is CASSQRQGDGYTF. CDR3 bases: TGCGCCAGCAGCCAAAGACAGGGTGATGGCTACACCTTC.

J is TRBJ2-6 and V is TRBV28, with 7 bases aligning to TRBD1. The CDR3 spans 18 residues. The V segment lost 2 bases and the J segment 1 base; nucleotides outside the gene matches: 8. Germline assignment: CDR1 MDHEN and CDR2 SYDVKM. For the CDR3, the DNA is TGTGCCAGCAGTTTAGTAGGGGGCCGCGGTTCTGGGGCCAACGTCCTGACTTTC. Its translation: CASSLVGGRGSGANVLTF.